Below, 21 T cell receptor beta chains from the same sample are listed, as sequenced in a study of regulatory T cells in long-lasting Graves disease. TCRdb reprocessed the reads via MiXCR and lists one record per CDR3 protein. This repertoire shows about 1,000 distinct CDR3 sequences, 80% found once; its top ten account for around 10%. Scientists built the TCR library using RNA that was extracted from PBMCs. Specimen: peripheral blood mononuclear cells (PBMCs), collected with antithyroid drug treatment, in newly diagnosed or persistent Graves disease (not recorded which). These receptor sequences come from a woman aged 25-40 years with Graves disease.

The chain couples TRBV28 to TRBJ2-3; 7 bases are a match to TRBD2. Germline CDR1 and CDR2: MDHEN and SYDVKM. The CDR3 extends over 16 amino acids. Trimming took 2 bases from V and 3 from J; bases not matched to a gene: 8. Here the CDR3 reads CASSLIAGVGTDTQYF. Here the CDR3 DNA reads TGTGCCAGCAGTTTAATCGCGGGAGTGGGAACAGATACGCAGTATTTT.

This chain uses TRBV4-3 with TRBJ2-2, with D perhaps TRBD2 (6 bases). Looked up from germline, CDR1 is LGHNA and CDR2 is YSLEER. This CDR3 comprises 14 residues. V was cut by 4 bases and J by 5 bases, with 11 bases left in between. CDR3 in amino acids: CASSPSSVTGELFF. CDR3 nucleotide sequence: TGCGCCAGCAGCCCATCTAGCGTTACCGGGGAGCTGTTTTTT.

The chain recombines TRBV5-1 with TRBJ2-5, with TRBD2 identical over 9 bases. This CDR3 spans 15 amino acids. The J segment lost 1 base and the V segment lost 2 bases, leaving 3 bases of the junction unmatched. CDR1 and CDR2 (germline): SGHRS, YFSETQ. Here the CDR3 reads CASSFSSGIQETQYF. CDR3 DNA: TGCGCCAGCAGCTTCTCTAGCGGGATCCAAGAGACCCAGTACTTC.

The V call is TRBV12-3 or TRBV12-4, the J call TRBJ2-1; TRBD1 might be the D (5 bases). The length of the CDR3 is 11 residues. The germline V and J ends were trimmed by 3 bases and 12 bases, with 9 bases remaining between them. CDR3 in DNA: TGTGCCAGCAGTTTGGGGCGAGCGCAGTTCTTC. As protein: CASSLGRAQFF.

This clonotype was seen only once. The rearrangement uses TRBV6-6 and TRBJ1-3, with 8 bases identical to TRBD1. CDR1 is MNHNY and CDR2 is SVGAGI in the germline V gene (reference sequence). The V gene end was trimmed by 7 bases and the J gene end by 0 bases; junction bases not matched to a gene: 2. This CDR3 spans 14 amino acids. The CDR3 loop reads CASIDRGSGNTIYF. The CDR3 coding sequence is TGTGCCAGCATTGACAGGGGCTCTGGAAACACCATATATTTT.

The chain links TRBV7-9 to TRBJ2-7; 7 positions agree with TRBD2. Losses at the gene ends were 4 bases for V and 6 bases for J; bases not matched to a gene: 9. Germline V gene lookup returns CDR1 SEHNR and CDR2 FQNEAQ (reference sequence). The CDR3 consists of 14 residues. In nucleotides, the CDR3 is TGTGCCAGCAGCTCGAATCTCGGGAGGCCCGAGCAGTACTTC. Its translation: CASSSNLGRPEQYF.

CDR3 nucleotides: TGTGCCAGCAGCTTACCGGGACTAGCGGGAAGGGAGAGCAATGAGCAGTTCTTC. Translated: CASSLPGLAGRESNEQFF. The rearrangement links TRBV11-1 to TRBJ2-1; 13 positions match TRBD2. Germline V gene lookup returns CDR1 SGHAT and CDR2 FQDESV (reference sequence). The CDR3 totals 18 residues. J was trimmed by 6 bases and V by 2 bases; bases with no gene match: 10.

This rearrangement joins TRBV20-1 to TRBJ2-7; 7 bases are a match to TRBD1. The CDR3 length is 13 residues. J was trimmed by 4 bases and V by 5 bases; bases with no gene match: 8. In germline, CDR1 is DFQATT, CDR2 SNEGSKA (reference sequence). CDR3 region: CSALDRAAYEQYF. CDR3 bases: TGCAGTGCTCTAGACAGGGCTGCATACGAGCAGTACTTC.

CDR3 sequence (DNA): TGCGCCAGCAGCTCGGGACAGGGGCCCAATCAGCCCCAGCATTTT. It codes for CASSSGQGPNQPQHF. The rearrangement links TRBV5-1 to TRBJ1-5, with TRBD1 matching over 10 bases. CDR3 length: 15 amino acids. The trim removed 3 bases at V and 3 bases at J, leaving 3 bases unmatched. Germline V lookup: CDR1 SGHRS, CDR2 YFSETQ.

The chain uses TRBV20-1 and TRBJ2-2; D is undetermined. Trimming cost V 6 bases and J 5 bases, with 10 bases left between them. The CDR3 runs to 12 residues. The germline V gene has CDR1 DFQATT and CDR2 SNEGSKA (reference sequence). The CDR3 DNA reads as TGCAGTGCCGAGAGGACGACCGGGGAGCTGTTTTTT. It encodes CSAERTTGELFF.

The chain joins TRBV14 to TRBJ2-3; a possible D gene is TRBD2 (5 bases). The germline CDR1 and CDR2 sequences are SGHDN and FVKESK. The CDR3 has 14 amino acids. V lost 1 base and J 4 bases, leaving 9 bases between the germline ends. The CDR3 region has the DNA TGTGCCAGCAGCCAAGGTGGGAGTGCAGATACGCAGTATTTT. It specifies CASSQGGSADTQYF.

The chain's CDR3 is CASSYRDGNTEAFF. The CDR3 coding sequence is TGTGCCAGCAGCTACCGGGACGGGAACACTGAAGCTTTCTTT. The gene calls are TRBV11-2 and TRBJ1-1; tentatively, D is TRBD1 (5 bases). Trimming cost V 4 bases and J 1 base, with 10 bases left between them. The CDR3 consists of 14 residues. Germline V lookup: CDR1 SGHAT, CDR2 FQNNGV.

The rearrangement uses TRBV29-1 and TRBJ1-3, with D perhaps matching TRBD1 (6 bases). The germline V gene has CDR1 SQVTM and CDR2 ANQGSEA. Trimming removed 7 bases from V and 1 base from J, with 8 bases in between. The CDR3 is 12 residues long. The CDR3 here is CSAGTSGNTIYF. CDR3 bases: TGCAGCGCCGGGACATCTGGAAACACCATATATTTT.

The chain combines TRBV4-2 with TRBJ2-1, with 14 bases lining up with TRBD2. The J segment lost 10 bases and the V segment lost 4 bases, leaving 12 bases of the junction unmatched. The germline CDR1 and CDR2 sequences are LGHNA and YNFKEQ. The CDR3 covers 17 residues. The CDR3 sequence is CASSLTGLAGVGREQFF. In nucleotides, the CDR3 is TGTGCCAGCAGCCTTACGGGACTAGCGGGAGTAGGGAGGGAGCAGTTCTTC.

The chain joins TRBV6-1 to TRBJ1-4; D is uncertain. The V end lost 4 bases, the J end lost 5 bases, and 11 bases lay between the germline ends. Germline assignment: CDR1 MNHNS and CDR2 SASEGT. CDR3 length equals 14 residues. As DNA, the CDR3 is TGTGCCAGCAGTGGTCGGGGTATCAATGAAAAACTGTTTTTT. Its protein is CASSGRGINEKLFF.

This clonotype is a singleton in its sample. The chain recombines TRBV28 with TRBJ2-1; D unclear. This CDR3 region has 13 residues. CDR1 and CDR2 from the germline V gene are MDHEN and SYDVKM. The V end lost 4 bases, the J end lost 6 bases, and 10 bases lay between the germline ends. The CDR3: CASSSSRVNEQFF. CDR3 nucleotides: TGTGCCAGCAGTTCGTCTAGAGTCAATGAGCAGTTCTTC. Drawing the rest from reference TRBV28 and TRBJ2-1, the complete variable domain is DVKVTQSSRYLVKRTGEKVFLECVQDMDHENMFWYRQDPGLGLRLIYFSYDVKMKEKGDIPEGYSVSREKKERFSLILESASTNQTSMYLCASSSSRVNEQFFGPGTRLTVL.

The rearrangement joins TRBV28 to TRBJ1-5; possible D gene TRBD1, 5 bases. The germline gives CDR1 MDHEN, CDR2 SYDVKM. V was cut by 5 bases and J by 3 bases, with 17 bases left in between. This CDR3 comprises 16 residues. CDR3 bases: TGTGCCAGCAGTCACTCGTCGGGACCCCACAATCAGCCCCAGCATTTT. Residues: CASSHSSGPHNQPQHF.

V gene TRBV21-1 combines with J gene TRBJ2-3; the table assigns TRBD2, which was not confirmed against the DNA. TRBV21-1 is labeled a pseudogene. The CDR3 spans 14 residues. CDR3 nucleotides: TGTGCCAGCAGCCCTAAGCGGGAGACAGATACGCAGTATTTT. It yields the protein CASSPKRETDTQYF.

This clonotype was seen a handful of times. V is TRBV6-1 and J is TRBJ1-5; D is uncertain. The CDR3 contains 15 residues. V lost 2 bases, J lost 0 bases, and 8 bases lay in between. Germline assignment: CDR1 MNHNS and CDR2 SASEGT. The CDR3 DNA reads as TGTGCCAGCAGTGAACCCAGAAATAGCAATCAGCCCCAGCATTTT. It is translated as CASSEPRNSNQPQHF.

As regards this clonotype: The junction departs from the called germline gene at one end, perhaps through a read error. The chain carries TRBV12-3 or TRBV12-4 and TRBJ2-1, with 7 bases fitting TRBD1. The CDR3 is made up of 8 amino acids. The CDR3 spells CASSDRVF. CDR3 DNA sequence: TGTGCCAGCAGTGACAGGGTCTTC.

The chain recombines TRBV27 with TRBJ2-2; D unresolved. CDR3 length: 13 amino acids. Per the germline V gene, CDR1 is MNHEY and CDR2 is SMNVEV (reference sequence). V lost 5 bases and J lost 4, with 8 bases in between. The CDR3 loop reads CASSRRVTGELFF. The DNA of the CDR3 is TGTGCCAGCAGTCGAAGGGTCACCGGGGAGCTGTTTTTT.